This T cell receptor beta chain was retrieved from a study of blood T cell repertoires in COVID-19. Whole-study context: Samples taken during acute and convalescent COVID-19 were collected in the United States, Italy and Spain.

Produced via immunoSEQ multiplex PCR; TCRdb's table is partial and in-frame only. There are roughly 250,000 clones in the sample; around 88% occur only once, and 1% to 1.5% lies in the top ten. This CDR3 is 15 amino acids long. The V and J ends lost 3 bases and 3 bases respectively, with 16 bases between them. Looked up from germline, CDR1 is SGHKS and CDR2 is YYEKEE (reference sequence). Recruits, aged roughly 18 to 90 years, lived in 24 US areas. Donors were grouped by their self-reported clinical history. The chain is built from TRBV5-5 and TRBJ2-7; maybe TRBD1 (6 bases). The sequence was collected from a woman in her thirties or forties with acute COVID-19. Sequenced material: PBMCs or T cells enriched from blood (not recorded which). The CDR3 DNA reads as TGTGCCAGCAGCTCCCAGGGGTGGCAGGGCTACGAGCAGTACTTC. As protein: CASSSQGWQGYEQYF.